This record concerns one TCR beta chain sequence. The data belong to a study of T cell responses to AZD1222 COVID-19 vaccine. Clones were read by immunoSEQ multiplex PCR, and TCRdb kept only the in-frame ones, dropping some. This sample has tens of thousands of clones, with around 90% found just once. V lost 8 bases and J 7 bases, leaving 14 bases between the germline ends. This CDR3 is built from 12 residues. CDR1 is GTSNPN and CDR2 is SVGIG in the germline V gene (reference sequence). Sequenced here: peripheral blood, sampled on day 0 of AZD1222 vaccination. This receptor was obtained from an adult in good health. The chain recombines TRBV30 with TRBJ1-4; no clear D. The CDR3 region has the DNA TGTGCCCTGCAATGGAGCGGTGAAAAACTGTTTTTT. This encodes CALQWSGEKLFF.